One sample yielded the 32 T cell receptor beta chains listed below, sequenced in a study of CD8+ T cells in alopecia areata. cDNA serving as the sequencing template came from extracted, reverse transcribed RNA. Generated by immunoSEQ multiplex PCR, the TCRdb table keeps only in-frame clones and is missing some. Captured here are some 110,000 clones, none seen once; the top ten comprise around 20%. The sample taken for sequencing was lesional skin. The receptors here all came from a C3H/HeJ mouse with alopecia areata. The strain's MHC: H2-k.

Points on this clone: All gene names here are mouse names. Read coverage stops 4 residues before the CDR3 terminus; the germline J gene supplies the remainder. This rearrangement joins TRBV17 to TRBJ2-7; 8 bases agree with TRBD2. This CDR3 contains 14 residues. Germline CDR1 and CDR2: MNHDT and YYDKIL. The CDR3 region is CASSLRDWSYEQYF. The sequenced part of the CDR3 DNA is TGTGCTAGCAGTCTCCGGGACTGGTCATAT.

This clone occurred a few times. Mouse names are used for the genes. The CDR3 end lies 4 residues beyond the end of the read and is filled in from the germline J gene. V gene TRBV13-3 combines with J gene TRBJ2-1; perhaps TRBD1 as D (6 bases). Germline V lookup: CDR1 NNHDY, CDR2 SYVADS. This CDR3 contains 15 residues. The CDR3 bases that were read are TGTGCCAGCAGTGACCAAGTCCAGGGGAGGGCT. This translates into CASSDQVQGRA. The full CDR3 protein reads CASSDQVQGRAEQFF.

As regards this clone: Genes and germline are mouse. The CDR3: CASSIRATSAETLYF. Partial CDR3 DNA: TGTGCCAGCAGTATCCGAGCAACTAGTGCAGAA. The chain recombines TRBV19 with TRBJ2-3; D call uncertain. With the read ending 4 residues before the CDR3 end, the germline J gene is used to fill in that end. Trimming left V 2 bases short and J 0 bases short, with 10 bases between. The length of the CDR3 is 15 residues. Germline V lookup: CDR1 FNHDT, CDR2 SITEND (reference sequence).

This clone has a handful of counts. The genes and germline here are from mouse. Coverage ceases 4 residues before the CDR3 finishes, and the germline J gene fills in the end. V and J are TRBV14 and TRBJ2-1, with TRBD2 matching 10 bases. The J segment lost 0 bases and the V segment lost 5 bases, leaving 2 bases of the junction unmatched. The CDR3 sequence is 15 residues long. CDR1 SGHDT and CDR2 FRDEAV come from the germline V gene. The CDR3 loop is CASRGTGANYAEQFF. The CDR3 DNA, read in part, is TGTGCCAGCAGGGGGACTGGGGCTAACTATGCT.

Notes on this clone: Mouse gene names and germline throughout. The DNA read from the CDR3 is TGTGCCAGCGTTCCGGGACAGAAAAACACCGGG. It yields the protein CASVPGQKNTG. The whole CDR3 sequence is CASVPGQKNTGQLYF. J is TRBJ2-2 and V is TRBV13-2; TRBD1 matches at 7 bases. From the germline J gene comes the end of the CDR3, since the read stops 4 residues before it. V shed 6 bases, J shed 1 base, and the junction held 6 bases outside the gene matches. Germline CDR1 NNHNN, CDR2 SYGAGS (reference sequence). This CDR3 comprises 15 residues.

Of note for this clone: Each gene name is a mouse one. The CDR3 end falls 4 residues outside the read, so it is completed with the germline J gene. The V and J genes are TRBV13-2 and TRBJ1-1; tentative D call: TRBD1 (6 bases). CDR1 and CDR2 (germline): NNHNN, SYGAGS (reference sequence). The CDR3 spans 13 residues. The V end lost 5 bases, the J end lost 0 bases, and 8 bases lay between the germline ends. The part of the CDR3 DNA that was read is TGTGCCAGCGGGGGGACAACAAACACA. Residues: CASGGTTNT. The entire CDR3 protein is CASGGTTNTEVFF.

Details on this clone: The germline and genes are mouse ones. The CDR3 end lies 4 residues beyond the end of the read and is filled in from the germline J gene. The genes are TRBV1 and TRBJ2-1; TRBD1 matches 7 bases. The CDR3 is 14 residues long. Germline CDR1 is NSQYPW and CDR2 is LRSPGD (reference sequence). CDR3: CTCSDYRGEAEQFF. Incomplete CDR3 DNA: TGCACCTGCAGTGATTACAGGGGAGAGGCT.

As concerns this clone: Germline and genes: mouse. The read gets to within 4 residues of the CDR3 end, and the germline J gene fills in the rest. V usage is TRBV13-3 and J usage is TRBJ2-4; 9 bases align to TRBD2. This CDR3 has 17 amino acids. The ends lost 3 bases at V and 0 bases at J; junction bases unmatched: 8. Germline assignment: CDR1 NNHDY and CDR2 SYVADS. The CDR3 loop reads CASSVKDWGSSQNTLYF. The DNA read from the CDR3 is TGTGCCAGCAGTGTTAAAGACTGGGGGTCTAGTCAAAAC.

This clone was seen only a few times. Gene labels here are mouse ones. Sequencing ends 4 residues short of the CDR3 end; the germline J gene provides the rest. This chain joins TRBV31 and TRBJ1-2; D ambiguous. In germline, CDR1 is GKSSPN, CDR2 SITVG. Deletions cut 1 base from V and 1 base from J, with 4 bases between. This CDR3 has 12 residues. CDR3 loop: CAWSHLNSDYTF. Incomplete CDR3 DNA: TGTGCCTGGAGTCATTTAAACTCC.

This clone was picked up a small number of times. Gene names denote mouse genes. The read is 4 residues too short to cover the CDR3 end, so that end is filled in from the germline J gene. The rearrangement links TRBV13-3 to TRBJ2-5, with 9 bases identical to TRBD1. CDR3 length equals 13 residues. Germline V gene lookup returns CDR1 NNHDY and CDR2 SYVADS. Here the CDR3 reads CATMGQGRDTQYF. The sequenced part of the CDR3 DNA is TGTGCCACCATGGGACAGGGTAGAGAC.

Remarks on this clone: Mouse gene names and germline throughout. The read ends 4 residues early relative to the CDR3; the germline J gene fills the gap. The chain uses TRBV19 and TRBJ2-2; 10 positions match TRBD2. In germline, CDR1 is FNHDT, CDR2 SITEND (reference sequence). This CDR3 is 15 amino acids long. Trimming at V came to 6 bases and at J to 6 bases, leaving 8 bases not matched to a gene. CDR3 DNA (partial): TGTGCCAGCATCTCTGGGGGGGCGCGGGCCGGG. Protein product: CASISGGARAG. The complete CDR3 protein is CASISGGARAGQLYF.

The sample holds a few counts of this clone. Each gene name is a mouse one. The CDR3 bases that were read are TGCACCTGCAGTGCAGGTAAATCCAACGAA. Translation: CTCSAGKSNE. The whole CDR3 protein is CTCSAGKSNERLFF. V and J are TRBV1 and TRBJ1-4; no clear D gene. The read gets to within 4 residues of the CDR3 end, and the germline J gene fills in the rest. This CDR3 has 14 amino acids. The V gene's germline CDR1 is NSQYPW and CDR2 LRSPGD (reference sequence). Trimming shortened V by 1 base and J by 2 bases, and 5 bases separated the two germline ends.

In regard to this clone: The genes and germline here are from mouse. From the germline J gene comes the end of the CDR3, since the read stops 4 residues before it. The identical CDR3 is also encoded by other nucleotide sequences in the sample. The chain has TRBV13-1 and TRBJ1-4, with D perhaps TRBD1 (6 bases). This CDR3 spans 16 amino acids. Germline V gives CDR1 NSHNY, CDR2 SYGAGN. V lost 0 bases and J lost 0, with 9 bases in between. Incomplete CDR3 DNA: TGTGCCAGCAGTGATGCAGGGACAATTTCCAACGAA. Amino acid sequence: CASSDAGTISNE. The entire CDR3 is CASSDAGTISNERLFF.

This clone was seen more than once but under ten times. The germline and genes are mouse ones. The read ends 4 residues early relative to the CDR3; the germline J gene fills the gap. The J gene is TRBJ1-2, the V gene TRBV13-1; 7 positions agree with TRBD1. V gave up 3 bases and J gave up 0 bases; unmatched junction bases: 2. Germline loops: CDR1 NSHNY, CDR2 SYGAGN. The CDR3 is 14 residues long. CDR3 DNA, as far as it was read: TGTGCCAGCAGTGCCACAGGGGCAAACTCC. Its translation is CASSATGANS. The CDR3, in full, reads CASSATGANSDYTF.

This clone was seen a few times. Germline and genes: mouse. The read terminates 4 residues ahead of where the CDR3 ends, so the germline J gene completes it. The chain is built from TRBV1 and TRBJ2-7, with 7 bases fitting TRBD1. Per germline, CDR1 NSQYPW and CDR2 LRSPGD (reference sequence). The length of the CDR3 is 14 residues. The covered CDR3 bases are TGCACCTGCAGTGCTGGGACAGAAATATAT. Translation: CTCSAGTEIY. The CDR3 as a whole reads CTCSAGTEIYEQYF.

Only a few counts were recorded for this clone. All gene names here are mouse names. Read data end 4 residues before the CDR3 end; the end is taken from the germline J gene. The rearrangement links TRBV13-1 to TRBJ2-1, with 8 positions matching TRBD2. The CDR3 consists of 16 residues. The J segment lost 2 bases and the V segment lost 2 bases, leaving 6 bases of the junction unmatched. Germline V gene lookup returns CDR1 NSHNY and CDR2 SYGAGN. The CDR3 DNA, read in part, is TGTGCCAGCAGTGACTCTAACTGGGGGTACTATGCT. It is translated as CASSDSNWGYYA. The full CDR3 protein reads CASSDSNWGYYAEQFF.

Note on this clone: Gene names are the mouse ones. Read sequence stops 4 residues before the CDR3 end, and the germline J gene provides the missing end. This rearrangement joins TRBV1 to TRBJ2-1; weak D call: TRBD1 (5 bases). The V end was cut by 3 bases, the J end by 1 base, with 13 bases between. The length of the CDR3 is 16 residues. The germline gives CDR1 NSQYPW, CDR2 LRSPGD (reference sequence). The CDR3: CTCSARQGGNYAEQFF. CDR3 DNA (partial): TGCACCTGCAGTGCCCGGCAGGGAGGGAACTATGCT.

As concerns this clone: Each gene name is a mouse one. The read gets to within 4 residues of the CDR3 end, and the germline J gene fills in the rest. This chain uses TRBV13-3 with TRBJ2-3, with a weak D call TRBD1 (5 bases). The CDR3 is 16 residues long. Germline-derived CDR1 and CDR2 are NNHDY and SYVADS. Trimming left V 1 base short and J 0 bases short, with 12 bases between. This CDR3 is CASSDPDSSSAETLYF. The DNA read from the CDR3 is TGTGCCAGCAGTGATCCCGACAGCTCTAGTGCAGAA.

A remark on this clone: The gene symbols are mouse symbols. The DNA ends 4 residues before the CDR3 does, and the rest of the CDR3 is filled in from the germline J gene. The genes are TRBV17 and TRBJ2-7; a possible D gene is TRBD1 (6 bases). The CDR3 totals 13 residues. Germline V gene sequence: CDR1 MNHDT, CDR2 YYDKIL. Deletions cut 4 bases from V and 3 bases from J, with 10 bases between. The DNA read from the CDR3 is TGTGCTAGCAGTAACCGGGACAACTAT. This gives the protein CASSNRDNY. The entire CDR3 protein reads CASSNRDNYEQYF. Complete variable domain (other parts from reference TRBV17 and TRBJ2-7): DTTVKQNPRYKLARVGKPVNLICSQTMNHDTMYWYQKKPNQAPKLLLFYYDKILNREADTFEKFQSSRPNNSFCSLYIGSAGLEYSAMYLCASSNRDNYEQYFGPGTRLTVL.

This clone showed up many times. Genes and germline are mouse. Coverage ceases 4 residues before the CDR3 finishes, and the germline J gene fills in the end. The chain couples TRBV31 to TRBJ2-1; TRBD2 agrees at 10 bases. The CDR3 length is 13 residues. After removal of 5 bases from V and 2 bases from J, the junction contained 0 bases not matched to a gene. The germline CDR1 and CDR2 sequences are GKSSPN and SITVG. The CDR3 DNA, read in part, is TGTGCCTGGGGACTGGGGGACTATGCT. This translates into CAWGLGDYA. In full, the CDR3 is CAWGLGDYAEQFF.

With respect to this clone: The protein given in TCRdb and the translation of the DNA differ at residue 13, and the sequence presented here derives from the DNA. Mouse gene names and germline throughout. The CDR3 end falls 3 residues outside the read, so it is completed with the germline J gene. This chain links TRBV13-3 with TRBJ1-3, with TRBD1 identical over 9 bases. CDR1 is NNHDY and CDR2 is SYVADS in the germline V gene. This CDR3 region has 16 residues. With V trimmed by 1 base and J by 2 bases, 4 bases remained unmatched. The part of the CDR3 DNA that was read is TGTGCCAGCAGTGATACAGGGGGCAAGGCTGGAAATACG. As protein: CASSDTGGKAGNT. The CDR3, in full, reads CASSDTGGKAGNTLYF.

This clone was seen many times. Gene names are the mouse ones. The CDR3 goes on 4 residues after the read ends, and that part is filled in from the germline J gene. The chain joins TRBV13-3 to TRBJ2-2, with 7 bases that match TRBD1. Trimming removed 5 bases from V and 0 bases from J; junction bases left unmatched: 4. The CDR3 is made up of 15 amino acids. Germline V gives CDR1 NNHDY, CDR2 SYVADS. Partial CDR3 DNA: TGTGCCAGCAGCGGGACAGAAGCAAACACCGGG. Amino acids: CASSGTEANTG. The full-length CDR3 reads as CASSGTEANTGQLYF. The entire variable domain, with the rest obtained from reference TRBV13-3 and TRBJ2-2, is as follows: EAAVTQSPRSKVAVTGGKVTLSCHQTNNHDYMYWYRQDTGHGLRLIHYSYVADSTEKGDIPDGYKASRPSQENFSLILELASLSQTAVYFCASSGTEANTGQLYFGEGSKLTVL.

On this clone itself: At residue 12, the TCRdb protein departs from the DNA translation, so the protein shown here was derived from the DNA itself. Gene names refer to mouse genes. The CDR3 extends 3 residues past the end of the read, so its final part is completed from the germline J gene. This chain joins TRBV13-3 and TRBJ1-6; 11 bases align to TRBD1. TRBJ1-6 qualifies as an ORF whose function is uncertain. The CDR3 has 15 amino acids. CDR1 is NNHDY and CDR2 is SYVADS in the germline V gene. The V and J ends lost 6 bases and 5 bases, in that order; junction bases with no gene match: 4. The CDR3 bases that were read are TGTGCCAGCAAGCGGACAGGGGGCAATAATTCGCCC. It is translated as CASKRTGGNNSP. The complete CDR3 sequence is CASKRTGGNNSPLYF.

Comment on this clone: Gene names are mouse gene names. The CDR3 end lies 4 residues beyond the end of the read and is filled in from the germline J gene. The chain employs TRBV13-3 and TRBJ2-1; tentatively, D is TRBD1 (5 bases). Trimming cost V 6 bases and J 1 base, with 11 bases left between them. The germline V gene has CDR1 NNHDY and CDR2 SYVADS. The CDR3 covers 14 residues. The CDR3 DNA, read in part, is TGTGCCAGCAAGAGACAGAAAAACTATGCT. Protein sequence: CASKRQKNYA. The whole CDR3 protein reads CASKRQKNYAEQFF.

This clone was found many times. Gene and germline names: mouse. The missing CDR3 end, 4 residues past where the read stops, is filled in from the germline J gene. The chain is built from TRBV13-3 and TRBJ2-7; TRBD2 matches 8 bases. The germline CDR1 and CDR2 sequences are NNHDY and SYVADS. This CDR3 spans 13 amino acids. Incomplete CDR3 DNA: TGTGCCAGCAGGTCACTGGGGGATTAT. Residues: CASRSLGDY. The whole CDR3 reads CASRSLGDYEQYF.

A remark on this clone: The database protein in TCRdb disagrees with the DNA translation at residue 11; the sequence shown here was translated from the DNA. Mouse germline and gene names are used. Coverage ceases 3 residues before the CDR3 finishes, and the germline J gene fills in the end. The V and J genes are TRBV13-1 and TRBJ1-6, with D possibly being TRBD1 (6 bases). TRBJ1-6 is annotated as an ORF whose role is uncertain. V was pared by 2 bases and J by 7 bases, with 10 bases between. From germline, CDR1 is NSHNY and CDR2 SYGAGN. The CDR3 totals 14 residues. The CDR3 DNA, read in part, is TGTGCCAGCAGTGAACGGGACAAAAATTCGCCC. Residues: CASSERDKNSP. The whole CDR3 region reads CASSERDKNSPLYF.

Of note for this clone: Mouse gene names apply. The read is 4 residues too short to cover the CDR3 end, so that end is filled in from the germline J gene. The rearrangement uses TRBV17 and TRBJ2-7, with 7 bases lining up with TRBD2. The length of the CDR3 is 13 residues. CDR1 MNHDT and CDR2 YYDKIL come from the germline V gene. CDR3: CASSTGGPYEQYF. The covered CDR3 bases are TGTGCTAGCAGTACTGGGGGTCCTTAT.

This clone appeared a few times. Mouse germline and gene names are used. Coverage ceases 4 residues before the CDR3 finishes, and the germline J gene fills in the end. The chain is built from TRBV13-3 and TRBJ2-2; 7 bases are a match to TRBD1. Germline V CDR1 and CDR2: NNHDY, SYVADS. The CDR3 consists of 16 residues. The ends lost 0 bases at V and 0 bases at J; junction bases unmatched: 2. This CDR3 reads CASSDAGQTNTGQLYF. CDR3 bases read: TGTGCCAGCAGTGATGCGGGACAGACAAACACCGGG.

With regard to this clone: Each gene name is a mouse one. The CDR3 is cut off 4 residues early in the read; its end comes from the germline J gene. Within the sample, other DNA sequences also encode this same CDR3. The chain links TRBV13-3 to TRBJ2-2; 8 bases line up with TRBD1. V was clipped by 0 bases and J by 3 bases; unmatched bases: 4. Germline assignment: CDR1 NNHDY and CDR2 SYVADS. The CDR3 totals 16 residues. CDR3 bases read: TGTGCCAGCAGTGATGGCCAGGGGGCTGACACCGGG. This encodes CASSDGQGADTG. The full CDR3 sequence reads CASSDGQGADTGQLYF.

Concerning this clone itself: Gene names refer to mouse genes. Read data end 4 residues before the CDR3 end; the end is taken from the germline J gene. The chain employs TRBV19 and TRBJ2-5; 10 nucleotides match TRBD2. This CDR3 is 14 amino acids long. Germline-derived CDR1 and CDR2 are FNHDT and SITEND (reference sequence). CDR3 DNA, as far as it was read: TGTGCCAGCACCCTGGGGGGGCGCGGGGAC. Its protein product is CASTLGGRGD. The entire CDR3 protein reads CASTLGGRGDTQYF. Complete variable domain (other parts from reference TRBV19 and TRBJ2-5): GGIITQTPKFLIGQEGQKLTLKCQQNFNHDTMYWYRQDSGKGLRLIYYSITENDLQKGDLSEGYDASREKKSSFSLTVTSAQKNEMAVFLCASTLGGRGDTQYFGPGTRLLVL.

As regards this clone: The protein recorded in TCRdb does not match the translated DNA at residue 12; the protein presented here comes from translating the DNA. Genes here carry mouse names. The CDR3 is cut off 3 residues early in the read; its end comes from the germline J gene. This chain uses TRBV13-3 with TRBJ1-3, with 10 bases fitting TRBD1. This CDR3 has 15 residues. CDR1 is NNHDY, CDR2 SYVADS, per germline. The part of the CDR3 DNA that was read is TGTGCCAGCAGTGATCCGGGACAGGGGAGAGGTACG. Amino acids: CASSDPGQGRGT. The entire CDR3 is CASSDPGQGRGTLYF.

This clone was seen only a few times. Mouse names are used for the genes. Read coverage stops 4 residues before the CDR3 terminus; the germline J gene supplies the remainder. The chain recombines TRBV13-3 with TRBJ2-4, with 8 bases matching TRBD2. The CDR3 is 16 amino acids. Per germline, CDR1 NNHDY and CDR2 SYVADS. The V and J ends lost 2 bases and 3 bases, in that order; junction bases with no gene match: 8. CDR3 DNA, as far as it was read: TGTGCCAGCAGTGAGATGGGGGGGGCTTGGCAAAAC. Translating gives CASSEMGGAWQN. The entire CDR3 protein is CASSEMGGAWQNTLYF.